This T cell receptor beta chain was recorded in a study of Graves' ophthalmopathy and Graves' hyperthyroidism. On this clonotype: The antigen is unknown.

Under 3 months in duration, the ophthalmopathy in affected donors had moderate-to-severe activity, CAS ≥3 and NOSPECS ≥4. If patients had other autoimmune diseases, uncontrolled infections, pregnancy or lactation, they were excluded. Amplified TCR beta CDR3 regions were obtained using RNA transcripts as template. A first-round RT-PCR used HTBI primers, followed by a second-round multiplex PCR. TCRdb processed the multiplex PCR reads anew with MiXCR; each CDR3 protein has one entry. This table has roughly 230,000 distinct CDR3 sequences, 20% to 25% appearing once. Regarding the study as a whole: Detection in blood was also observed for most expanded thyroid clonotypes above 0.001 frequency. In predicting ophthalmopathy progression, the model reached approximately 71% sensitivity and 72.22% specificity.

The receptor was isolated from a woman aged 45-59 years with Graves' ophthalmopathy. Sequenced input: peripheral blood.

CDR3 DNA: TGTGCCAGCAGTCCCTATTCTGACAGGAGCGGTTTCACCGGGGAGCTGTTTTTT. Its translation: CASSPYSDRSGFTGELFF. The rearrangement uses TRBV12-3 or TRBV12-4 and TRBJ2-2, with a weak D call TRBD1 (6 bases). This CDR3 has 18 amino acids. V was trimmed by 5 bases and J by 4 bases, leaving 23 bases between them.